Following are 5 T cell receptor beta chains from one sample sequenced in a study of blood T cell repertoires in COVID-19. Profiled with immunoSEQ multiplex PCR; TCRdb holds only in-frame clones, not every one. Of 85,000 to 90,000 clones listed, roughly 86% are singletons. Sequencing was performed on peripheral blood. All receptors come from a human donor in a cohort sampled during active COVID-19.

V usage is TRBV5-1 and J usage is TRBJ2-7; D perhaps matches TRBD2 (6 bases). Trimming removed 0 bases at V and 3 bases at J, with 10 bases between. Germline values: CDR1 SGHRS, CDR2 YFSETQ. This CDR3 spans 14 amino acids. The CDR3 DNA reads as TGCGCCAGCAGCTTGGGAGGGGAGGTCTACGAGCAGTACTTC. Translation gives CASSLGGEVYEQYF.

CDR3 residues: CASGDRIYEQYF. The CDR3 nucleotides read TGTGCCTCAGGGGATAGGATATACGAGCAGTACTTC. The chain recombines TRBV19 with TRBJ2-7, with a possible D match to TRBD1 (6 bases). This CDR3 spans 12 amino acids. V shed 11 bases and J shed 4 bases, with 15 bases lying between them. CDR1 LNHDA and CDR2 SQIVND come from the germline V gene (reference sequence).

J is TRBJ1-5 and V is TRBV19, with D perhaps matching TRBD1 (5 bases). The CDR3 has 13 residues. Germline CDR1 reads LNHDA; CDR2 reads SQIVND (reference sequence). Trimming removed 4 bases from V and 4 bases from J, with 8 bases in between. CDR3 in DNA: TGTGCCAGTAGTAGTCAGGGAAATCAGCCCCAGCATTTT. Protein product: CASSSQGNQPQHF.

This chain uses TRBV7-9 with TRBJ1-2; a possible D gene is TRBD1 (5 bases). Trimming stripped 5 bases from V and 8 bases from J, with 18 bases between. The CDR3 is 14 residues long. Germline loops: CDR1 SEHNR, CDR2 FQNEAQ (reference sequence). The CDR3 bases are TGTGCCAGCAGCCCTTGGGAAGGGGCGAACGGCTACACCTTC. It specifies CASSPWEGANGYTF.

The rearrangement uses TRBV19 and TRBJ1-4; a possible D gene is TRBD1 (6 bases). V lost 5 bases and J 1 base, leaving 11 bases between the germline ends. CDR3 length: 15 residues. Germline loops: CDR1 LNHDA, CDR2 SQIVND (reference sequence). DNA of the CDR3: TGTGCCAGTAGTGAACAGGGTGTAACTAATGAAAAACTGTTTTTT. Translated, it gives CASSEQGVTNEKLFF.